Shown below are 10 T cell receptor beta chains from a single sample sequenced in a study of cytomegalovirus exposure and HLA in healthy donors. The PCR used 60 Vbeta and 13 Jbeta primers. The repertoire was sequenced with immunoSEQ multiplex PCR; TCRdb's copy has only in-frame clones and lacks some. The table for this sample gives 65,000 to 95,000 clones. Material for sequencing was PBMCs. The receptors stem from a woman aged 60-75 years in good health and CMV-seronegative.

The chain has TRBV6-5 and TRBJ1-2; tentatively, D is TRBD1 (5 bases). CDR3 length: 16 amino acids. Germline CDR1 is MNHEY and CDR2 is SVGAGI. The V gene lost 0 bases and the J gene lost 4 bases, with 15 bases spanning the gap. This CDR3 reads CASSYSSAGGVYGYTF. CDR3 coding DNA: TGTGCCAGCAGTTACTCAAGTGCGGGGGGGGTCTATGGCTACACCTTC.

The DNA of the CDR3 is TGTGCCAGCAGCGAGGGGGGGGCAGTTGGCGAGCAGTACTTC. It codes for CASSEGGAVGEQYF. V usage is TRBV9 and J usage is TRBJ2-7; D is possibly TRBD2 (7 bases). This CDR3 is 14 amino acids long. V lost 3 bases to trimming and J lost 6 bases, with 16 bases between them. The germline gives CDR1 SGDLS, CDR2 YYNGEE.

The chain couples TRBV28 to TRBJ2-7; D gene ambiguous. The germline gives CDR1 MDHEN, CDR2 SYDVKM. The ends were cut back, 2 bases at V and 1 base at J, with 6 bases in the middle. This CDR3 is 13 amino acids long. The CDR3 sequence is CASSLGQSYEQYF. The CDR3 coding sequence is TGTGCCAGCAGTTTAGGGCAGTCCTACGAGCAGTACTTC.

V and J are TRBV12-5 and TRBJ2-3, with 9 bases that match TRBD2. There are 19 residues in the CDR3. Germline V gives CDR1 LGHNT, CDR2 FRNRAP. V shed 4 bases and J 9 bases; nucleotides not matched to a gene: 23. The CDR3 spells CASGYRTSDAYTNSGTQYF. The CDR3 DNA reads TGTGCTAGTGGTTACCGGACTAGCGACGCGTACACCAACTCGGGGACGCAGTATTTT.

The rearrangement uses TRBV5-4 and TRBJ2-3, with 7 bases that match TRBD1. Germline lookup yields CDR1 SGHNT and CDR2 YYREEE (reference sequence). The CDR3 sequence is 15 residues long. The trim removed 3 bases at V and 2 bases at J, leaving 6 bases unmatched. CDR3 DNA sequence: TGTGCCAGCAGCTACCGGGACAGAATCACAGATACGCAGTATTTT. It translates to CASSYRDRITDTQYF.

The genes are TRBV4-1 and TRBJ1-5; D is unclear. The germline V gene encodes CDR1 MGHRA and CDR2 YSYEKL. This CDR3 spans 15 amino acids. V lost 0 bases to trimming and J lost 3 bases, with 9 bases between them. The CDR3 DNA reads as TGCGCCAGCAGCCAAGACGCGGGGTCCAATCAGCCCCAGCATTTT. This codes for CASSQDAGSNQPQHF.

The J gene is TRBJ2-1, the V gene TRBV4-2; the D gene is possibly TRBD1 (6 bases). Germline V CDR1 and CDR2: LGHNA, YNFKEQ. Between the trimmed V and J ends, which lost 0 bases and 0 bases, there was a span of 9 bases. The CDR3 runs to 16 residues. CDR3 nucleotide sequence: TGTGCCAGCAGCCAAGACAGGGGTCCCTCCTACAATGAGCAGTTCTTC. It codes for CASSQDRGPSYNEQFF.

The chain carries TRBV29-1 and TRBJ1-5; 7 nucleotides align to TRBD1. Looked up from germline, CDR1 is SQVTM and CDR2 is ANQGSEA. Trimming at V came to 5 bases and at J to 2 bases, leaving 9 bases not matched to a gene. The CDR3 contains 15 residues. CDR3 sequence: CSVSNRGSGNQPQHF. The CDR3 nucleotides read TGCAGCGTTTCTAACAGGGGATCGGGCAATCAGCCCCAGCATTTT.

CDR3 residues: CASSLGENTEAFF. CDR3 coding DNA: TGTGCCAGCTCACTCGGAGAGAACACTGAAGCTTTCTTT. The V gene is TRBV18, the J gene TRBJ1-1; no firm D call. Germline values: CDR1 KGHSH, CDR2 LQKENI. V lost 4 bases, J lost 1 base, and 7 bases lay in between. This CDR3 spans 13 amino acids.

The CDR3 DNA sequence: TGCGCCAGCAGCATTGGGGGGACCATACCCACAGATACGCAGTATTTT. Its translation is CASSIGGTIPTDTQYF. The chain combines TRBV5-1 with TRBJ2-3; the D gene is possibly TRBD2 (6 bases). The V gene lost 4 bases and the J gene lost 2 bases, with 17 bases spanning the gap. Germline CDR1 is SGHRS and CDR2 is YFSETQ. The CDR3 length is 16 residues.